This T cell receptor (beta chain) is drawn from a study of radiotherapy plus CTLA-4 blockade in lung cancer. General study points: Reportedly, early blood T cell clone dynamics best predicted response, with interferon-beta.

With ipilimumab providing CTLA-4 blockade, focal radiation was administered to patients who had chemo-refractory metastatic non-small-cell lung cancer. The data were produced by immunoSEQ multiplex PCR, yet TCRdb's version contains in-frame clones alone and is incomplete. The data contain about 73,000 clones, over 75% of them singletons. V was clipped by 6 bases and J by 0 bases, with 8 bases between them. CDR1 is SNHLY, CDR2 FYNNEI, per germline. The length of the CDR3 is 13 residues. Points on this clone: Its antigen is undetermined.

The receptor was isolated from a human donor with non-small cell lung cancer that progressed on radiotherapy plus ipilimumab. The chain links TRBV2 to TRBJ1-1; the D is unclear. The sequencing here drew on peripheral blood, taken from a patient treated with radiotherapy plus ipilimumab. CDR3 sequence: CASRVSMNTEAFF. The CDR3 DNA follows: TGTGCCAGCAGGGTATCCATGAACACTGAAGCTTTCTTT.